This T cell receptor beta chain was captured by sequencing in a study of tumor and adjacent non-tumor tissue in lung cancer. TCRbeta libraries were built with three rounds of nested PCR, modified from ARM-PCR. One entry per CDR3 protein, called by TCRdb with MiXCR from the multiplex PCR reads. This sample yields approximately 79,000 distinct CDR3 sequences, of which less than 85% are seen a single time; approximately 40% belongs to the top ten. On this clonotype: An end of the junction does not agree with germline; a read error may underlie this.

The template was RNA from unsorted bulk tissue. More than 3 cm separated this lung sample from the edge of the tumor. CDR1 is SGHNT and CDR2 is YENEEA in the germline V gene. The CDR3 is 15 amino acids. This receptor was taken from a man between 65 and 85 years old with non-small cell lung cancer. The specimen was distant non-tumor lung tissue. This chain connects TRBV11-3 to TRBJ2-3, with D perhaps TRBD2 (5 bases). The CDR3 loop reads CAITRREVNTDTQYF. As DNA, the CDR3 is TGTGCCATCACCCGTCGGGAAGTAAACACAGATACACAGTATTTT.